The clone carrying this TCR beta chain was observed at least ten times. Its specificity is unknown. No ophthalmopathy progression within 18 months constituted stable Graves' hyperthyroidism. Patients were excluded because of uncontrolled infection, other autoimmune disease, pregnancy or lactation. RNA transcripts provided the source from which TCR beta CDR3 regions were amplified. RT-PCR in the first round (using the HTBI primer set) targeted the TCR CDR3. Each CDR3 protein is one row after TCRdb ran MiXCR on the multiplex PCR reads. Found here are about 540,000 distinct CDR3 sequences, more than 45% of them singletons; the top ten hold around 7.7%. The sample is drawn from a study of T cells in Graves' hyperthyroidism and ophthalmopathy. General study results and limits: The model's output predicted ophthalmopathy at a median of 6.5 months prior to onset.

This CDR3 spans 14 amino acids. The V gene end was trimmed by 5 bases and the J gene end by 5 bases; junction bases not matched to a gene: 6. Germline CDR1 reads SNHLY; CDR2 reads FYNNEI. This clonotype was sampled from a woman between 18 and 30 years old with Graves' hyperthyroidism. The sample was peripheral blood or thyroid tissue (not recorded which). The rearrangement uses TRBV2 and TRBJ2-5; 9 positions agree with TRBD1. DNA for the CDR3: TGTGCCAGCAGTCGGGACAGGGCGGGGGAGACCCAGTACTTC. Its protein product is CASSRDRAGETQYF.